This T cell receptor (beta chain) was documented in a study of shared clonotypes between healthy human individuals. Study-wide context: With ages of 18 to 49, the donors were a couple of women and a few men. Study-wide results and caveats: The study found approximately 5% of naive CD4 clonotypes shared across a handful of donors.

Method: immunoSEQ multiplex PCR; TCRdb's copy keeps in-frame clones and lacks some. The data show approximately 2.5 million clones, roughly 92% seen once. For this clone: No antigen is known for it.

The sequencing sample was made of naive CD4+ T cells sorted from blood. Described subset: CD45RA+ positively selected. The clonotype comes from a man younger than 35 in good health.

The CDR3 loop is CASSVGTGQGGEKLFF. As DNA, the CDR3 is TGTGCCAGCAGCGTAGGAACGGGACAGGGAGGAGAAAAACTGTTTTTT. The chain couples TRBV9 to TRBJ1-4, with 9 nucleotides matching TRBD1. V lost 0 bases to trimming and J lost 8 bases; unmatched junction nucleotides: 8. In germline, CDR1 is SGDLS, CDR2 YYNGEE. The CDR3 covers 16 residues.